The 27 T cell receptor beta chains below all came from one sample that was sequenced in a study of spatial heterogeneity in lung cancer. TCRdb recomputed calls from the 5' RACE reads with MiXCR, one row per CDR3 protein. The sample holds some 120,000 distinct CDR3 sequences; over 9% are singletons and the top ten take around 17%. The time point: blood at routine non-recurrence follow-up after resection. TCRs were sequenced from unsorted whole RNA of tumor, nontumor lung or PBMC. The sequencing here drew on PBMCs, taken at follow-up. These receptor sequences come from a male donor with early-stage non-small cell lung cancer.

The J gene is TRBJ1-1, the V gene TRBV10-1; D gene ambiguous. V shed 0 bases and J shed 11 bases, with 13 bases lying between them. Germline V gene lookup returns CDR1 WNHNN and CDR2 SYGVQD (reference sequence). This CDR3 region has 13 residues. CDR3 sequence (DNA): TGCGCCAGCAGTGAGTCGCGCGGACGTTTCGCTTTCTTT. It specifies CASSESRGRFAFF.

The sample holds a few counts of this clonotype. The gene calls are TRBV24-1 and TRBJ2-6; D is undetermined. Trimming removed 1 base from V and 1 base from J, with 1 base in between. From germline, CDR1 is KGHDR and CDR2 SFDVKD. This CDR3 is 14 amino acids long. DNA of the CDR3: TGTGCCACCAGTGATTTTTCTGGGGCCAACGTCCTGACTTTC. It yields the protein CATSDFSGANVLTF.

The chain employs TRBV5-5 and TRBJ2-3, with D unclear. The CDR3 length is 14 residues. V was trimmed by 0 bases and J by 1 base, leaving 6 bases between them. Germline CDR1 reads SGHKS; CDR2 reads YYEKEE (reference sequence). The CDR3 protein is CASSLGSRTDTQYF. The CDR3 bases are TGTGCCAGCAGCTTGGGGTCCCGCACAGATACGCAGTATTTT.

There are a few counts of this clonotype. V and J are TRBV4-2 and TRBJ2-7; 7 nucleotides align to TRBD1. J gave up 3 bases and V 0 bases, and 8 bases lay outside the gene matches. The length of the CDR3 is 16 residues. Germline V CDR1 and CDR2: LGHNA, YNFKEQ. In DNA, the CDR3 is TGTGCCAGCAGCCAAGACGCGACAGGGAGAATCTACGAGCAGTACTTC. Encoded protein: CASSQDATGRIYEQYF.

For the CDR3, the DNA is TGTGCCAGCAGAGCCTCTCTACAGGGCCCTGGCTACACCTTC. It is translated as CASRASLQGPGYTF. V is TRBV2 and J is TRBJ1-2; weak D call: TRBD1 (6 bases). This CDR3 contains 14 residues. Germline V gives CDR1 SNHLY, CDR2 FYNNEI. Trimming took off 6 bases at V and 7 bases at J, with 18 bases between the two ends.

This rearrangement joins TRBV21-1 to TRBJ1-3; TRBD1 is the table's D call and was not checked against the DNA. TRBV21-1 is a known pseudogene. This CDR3 has 13 residues. The CDR3 sequence: CASSQQGGNTIYF. In nucleotides, the CDR3 is TGTGCCAGCAGCCAACAGGGAGGAAACACCATATATTTT.

In its sample, this clonotype was seen a few times. This rearrangement joins TRBV7-9 to TRBJ1-4; 7 bases map to TRBD1. Germline trimming cut 1 base from V and 8 bases from J; bases unmatched to any gene: 4. The V gene's germline CDR1 is SEHNR and CDR2 FQNEAQ (reference sequence). The CDR3 is 14 residues long. This CDR3 is CASSLGGTAEKLFF. The CDR3 DNA reads as TGTGCCAGCAGCTTAGGCGGGACAGCAGAAAAACTGTTTTTT.

This clonotype was observed many times. The chain links TRBV18 to TRBJ2-7, with 7 nucleotides matching TRBD1. Unmatched junction bases numbered 11, after V lost 3 bases and J lost 3 bases. The germline V gene encodes CDR1 KGHSH and CDR2 LQKENI. This CDR3 region has 16 residues. CDR3 coding DNA: TGTGCCAGCTCACCTTTCTTAACAGGGGTCCTCTACGAGCAGTACTTC. This translates into CASSPFLTGVLYEQYF.

This clonotype was observed a handful of times. CDR3 residues: CASSLTGGSVETQYF. The DNA of the CDR3 is TGTGCCAGCAGCCTCACAGGGGGCTCGGTTGAGACCCAGTACTTC. The chain couples TRBV14 to TRBJ2-5, with 9 bases that match TRBD1. V lost 4 bases, J lost 5 bases, and 8 bases stayed unmatched. This CDR3 has 15 residues. Germline loops: CDR1 SGHDN, CDR2 FVKESK.

This clonotype was counted many times. The rearrangement uses TRBV28 and TRBJ2-7; 9 nucleotides match TRBD1. CDR3 size: 15 residues. After removal of 8 bases from V and 0 bases from J, the junction contained 8 bases not matched to a gene. Germline V gene lookup returns CDR1 MDHEN and CDR2 SYDVKM. The CDR3 reads CASRNRGPSSYEQYF. CDR3 DNA sequence: TGTGCCAGCCGGAACAGGGGGCCGAGCTCCTACGAGCAGTACTTC.

The rearrangement joins TRBV23-1 to TRBJ2-1, with 7 bases aligning to TRBD1. TRBV23-1 is sorted into the ORF group, with uncertain function. The CDR3 has 16 amino acids. V trimming: 4 bases; J trimming: 4 bases; junction bases outside the gene matches: 10. CDR3 coding DNA: TGCGCCAGCAGTCCTACTCACCGGGACAGTTACAATGAGCAGTTCTTC. Translating gives CASSPTHRDSYNEQFF.

The rearrangement uses TRBV6-5 and TRBJ2-1; the match to TRBD1 covers 9 bases. Germline lookup yields CDR1 MNHEY and CDR2 SVGAGI. Trimming at V came to 0 bases and at J to 5 bases, leaving 2 bases not matched to a gene. This CDR3 comprises 15 residues. DNA of the CDR3: TGTGCCAGCAGTTACTCCCGGGACAGGGACAATGAGCAGTTCTTC. Translation: CASSYSRDRDNEQFF.

The chain couples TRBV7-2 to TRBJ2-1; D might be TRBD1 (6 bases). Trimming took 1 base from V and 1 from J, leaving 8 bases between them. CDR3 size: 15 residues. CDR1 and CDR2 from the germline V gene are SGHTA and FQGNSA. This chain's CDR3 is CASSLVRGSYNEQFF. As DNA, the CDR3 is TGTGCCAGCAGCTTAGTAAGGGGGTCCTACAATGAGCAGTTCTTC.

This sequence joins TRBV5-1 and TRBJ1-6; 10 nucleotides match TRBD1. Germline V CDR1 and CDR2: SGHRS, YFSETQ. V lost 0 bases, J lost 10 bases, and 10 bases stayed unmatched. The CDR3 totals 17 residues. The CDR3: CASSLASPDRGNSPLHF. The CDR3 nucleotides are TGCGCCAGCAGCTTGGCATCTCCGGACAGGGGGAACTCACCCCTCCACTTT.

The chain employs TRBV5-1 and TRBJ1-1; 9 positions agree with TRBD1. Germline loops: CDR1 SGHRS, CDR2 YFSETQ. Trimming at V came to 4 bases and at J to 3 bases, leaving 10 bases not matched to a gene. The CDR3 has 16 amino acids. For the CDR3, the DNA is TGCGCCAGCAGCCCTGGAGGGACAGGGAGGTACACTGAAGCTTTCTTT. It encodes CASSPGGTGRYTEAFF. Using reference TRBV5-1 and TRBJ1-1 for the parts outside the CDR3, the full variable domain is KAGVTQTPRYLIKTRGQQVTLSCSPISGHRSVSWYQQTPGQGLQFLFEYFSETQRNKGNFPGRFSGRQFSNSRSEMNVSTLELGDSALYLCASSPGGTGRYTEAFFGQGTRLTVV.

This clonotype was seen a handful of times. V usage is TRBV21-1 and J usage is TRBJ2-7. TRBV21-1 is deemed a pseudogene. The CDR3 consists of 12 residues. This chain's CDR3 is CASRASSYEQYF. Written as DNA, the CDR3 is TGTGCCAGCAGGGCGAGCTCCTACGAGCAGTACTTC.

J is TRBJ2-7 and V is TRBV20-1; TRBD1 aligns across 9 bases. This CDR3 comprises 12 residues. CDR1 and CDR2 from the germline V gene are DFQATT and SNEGSKA (reference sequence). After removal of 6 bases from V and 7 bases from J, the junction contained 7 bases not matched to a gene. The CDR3 here is CSARDRANEQYF. CDR3 DNA: TGCAGTGCGCGGGACAGGGCTAATGAGCAGTACTTC.

The V and J genes are TRBV27 and TRBJ2-3; D gene unclear. Per the germline V gene, CDR1 is MNHEY and CDR2 is SMNVEV (reference sequence). V was shortened by 5 bases and J by 3 bases, with 12 bases between the two germline ends. CDR3 length equals 14 residues. CDR3 nucleotides: TGTGCCAGCAGTGTCTCACGTATGACAGATACGCAGTATTTT. Amino acid sequence: CASSVSRMTDTQYF.

This clonotype occurred a few times. This sequence joins TRBV3-1 and TRBJ1-2, with 10 bases matching TRBD1. V was pared by 7 bases and J by 7 bases, with 6 bases of the junction left unmatched. The CDR3 has 13 amino acids. CDR1 and CDR2 (germline): LGHDT, YNNKEL (reference sequence). This chain's CDR3 is CASTRQGASGYTF. The CDR3 DNA reads TGTGCCAGCACCAGACAGGGGGCGAGTGGCTACACCTTC.

This clonotype showed up just a few times. This chain uses TRBV4-3 with TRBJ2-5; 9 positions agree with TRBD2. The V gene end was trimmed by 5 bases and the J gene end by 3 bases; junction bases not matched to a gene: 7. Germline V gene lookup returns CDR1 LGHNA and CDR2 YSLEER. The CDR3 is 15 amino acids. The CDR3 loop is CASSSGASGEETQYF. For the CDR3, the DNA is TGCGCCAGCAGCTCAGGGGCTAGCGGGGAAGAGACCCAGTACTTC.

This clonotype was seen at least ten times. The gene calls are TRBV18 and TRBJ1-1; tentative D call: TRBD1 (6 bases). Trimming removed 1 base at V and 6 bases at J, with 6 bases between. Germline V gene data show CDR1 as KGHSH and CDR2 as LQKENI. The CDR3 is 12 amino acids. CDR3 in amino acids: CASSPQGAEAFF. CDR3 sequence (DNA): TGTGCCAGCTCACCACAGGGGGCTGAAGCTTTCTTT.

This clonotype was recorded at least ten times. The rearrangement links TRBV5-1 to TRBJ1-4, with unresolved D. Germline CDR1 and CDR2: SGHRS and YFSETQ. The CDR3 is 15 residues long. The V gene lost 0 bases and the J gene lost 4 bases, with 10 bases spanning the gap. The CDR3 spells CASSLESRINEKLFF. The CDR3, as DNA: TGCGCCAGCAGCTTGGAGTCGCGTATTAATGAAAAACTGTTTTTT.

The chain links TRBV5-1 to TRBJ1-3; no reliable D call. Germline lookup yields CDR1 SGHRS and CDR2 YFSETQ. The CDR3 extends over 16 amino acids. Trimming stripped 0 bases from V and 4 bases from J, with 14 bases between. The CDR3 DNA reads TGCGCCAGCAGCTTGGCCGGCCTCCGAAGGGGAAACACCATATATTTT. The encoded protein is CASSLAGLRRGNTIYF.

This clonotype was recorded many times. V gene TRBV4-3 combines with J gene TRBJ2-6; D is undetermined. This CDR3 spans 17 amino acids. Germline CDR1 reads LGHNA; CDR2 reads YSLEER. V was trimmed by 0 bases and J by 1 base, leaving 10 bases between them. The CDR3 spells CASSQEVFVSGANVLTF. The CDR3 DNA is TGCGCCAGCAGCCAAGAAGTATTCGTATCTGGGGCCAACGTCCTGACTTTC.

The J gene is TRBJ1-4, the V gene TRBV27; maybe TRBD1 (6 bases). CDR1 and CDR2 (germline): MNHEY, SMNVEV (reference sequence). The V and J ends lost 4 bases and 0 bases respectively, with 12 bases between them. The CDR3 covers 16 residues. CDR3 residues: CASSSTGIATNEKLFF. CDR3 nucleotide sequence: TGTGCCAGCAGTTCCACAGGGATAGCAACTAATGAAAAACTGTTTTTT.

The V gene is TRBV20-1, the J gene TRBJ1-5; unclear D gene. V was pared by 6 bases and J by 2 bases, with 14 bases between. Germline CDR1 and CDR2: DFQATT and SNEGSKA (reference sequence). This CDR3 spans 14 amino acids. CDR3 sequence: CSAVPVAGNQPQHF. CDR3 nucleotide sequence: TGCAGTGCCGTCCCAGTAGCGGGCAATCAGCCCCAGCATTTT.

The V and J genes are TRBV7-9 and TRBJ1-6; D remains ambiguous. Germline loops: CDR1 SEHNR, CDR2 FQNEAQ (reference sequence). Trimming pared 4 bases from V and 10 bases from J, leaving 14 bases between. The CDR3 is made up of 14 amino acids. Written as DNA, the CDR3 is TGTGCCAGCAGCTCCCCGGAGTTGGGCTCACCCCTCCACTTT. It specifies CASSSPELGSPLHF. The full variable domain, with the rest looked up from reference TRBV7-9 and TRBJ1-6, is DTGVSQNPRHKITKRGQNVTFRCDPISEHNRLYWYRQTLGQGPEFLTYFQNEAQLEKSRLLSDRFSAERPKGSFSTLEIQRTEQGDSAMYLCASSSPELGSPLHFGNGTRLTVT.